This is a list of T cell receptor beta chains from one sample in a study of blood T cell repertoires in COVID-19. Clones were sequenced by immunoSEQ multiplex PCR, and TCRdb holds only the in-frame ones, with some missing. This sample yields 300,000 or so clones, of which approximately 90% are seen a single time; roughly 7% belongs to the top ten. The sequenced sample was peripheral blood. The receptors derive from a woman aged 25 to 39 who had recovered from COVID-19. Both conserved end residues are trimmed from each CDR3. The order of the fields is J gene, V gene, CDR3 protein.

>TRBJ1-5|TRBV2
ASSGQGAGYQPQH
>TRBJ2-1|TRBV2
ASSSGTRGFQF
>TRBJ2-6|TRBV2
ARGSNSGANILT
>TRBJ2-7|TRBV7-6
ASSLDAGVEQY
>TRBJ1-2|TRBV4-2
ASSQATATNYGYT
>TRBJ2-3|TRBV9
ASSVVEAPTDTQY
>TRBJ2-5|TRBV28
ASTPPAGSPNRETQY
>TRBJ1-1|TRBV6-5
ASSYLGHVNTEAF
>TRBJ1-3|TRBV6-5
ATRTGSGNTIY
>TRBJ1-4|TRBV27
ASSPPSLNYFEKLF
>TRBJ1-1|TRBV3-1/TRBV3-2
ASSQQYTEAF
>TRBJ1-3|TRBV6-1
ASSERGLEGNTIY
>TRBJ2-2|TRBV19
ASTPQAGGATGELF
>TRBJ2-3|TRBV28
ASQPGGARDTQY
>TRBJ1-1|TRBV18
ASSLTEPRGTEAF
>TRBJ2-7|TRBV18
ASSPQSSYEQY
>TRBJ1-2|TRBV29-1
SVVPDRGSINYGYT
>TRBJ1-4|TRBV18
ASSPGVGEKLF
>TRBJ1-1|TRBV5-1
ASSRESRTLNTEAF
>TRBJ2-3|TRBV11-2
ASRLPWGGSTDTQY